The TCR beta chain described here comes from a study of blood T cell repertoires in COVID-19. About the research overall: Sites across the United States, Italy and Spain contributed samples from acute and convalescent COVID-19. T cells, B-cell-depleted T cells, or PBMCs supplied cDNA or gDNA.

Assay: immunoSEQ multiplex PCR; the TCRdb copy retains only in-frame clones and omits some. The data show 40,000 or so clones, approximately 86% seen once. This clone appeared a single time. V shed 4 bases and J shed 0 bases, with 7 bases lying between them. CDR3 length equals 14 residues. The V gene's germline CDR1 is LNHDA and CDR2 SQIVND (reference sequence). The chain links TRBV19 to TRBJ1-3, with unresolved D. The clonotype was recovered from a human donor in a cohort sampled during active COVID-19. The sample was peripheral blood. The CDR3 protein is CASSTQSSGNTIYF. The CDR3 DNA reads as TGTGCCAGTAGTACACAGAGCTCTGGAAACACCATATATTTT.